These 20 T cell receptor beta chains originate from one sample sequenced in a study of blood T cell repertoires in COVID-19. The table came from immunoSEQ multiplex PCR; TCRdb's copy has only in-frame clones and leaves some out. The data show 250,000 to 350,000 clones, roughly 86% seen once. Sequencing used peripheral blood. The receptors originated from a woman under 40 who had recovered from COVID-19.

Only one count was recorded for this clone. The CDR3 sequence: CASTASGGAPDTQYF. For the CDR3, the DNA is TGTGCCAGCACGGCTAGCGGGGGGGCCCCAGATACGCAGTATTTT. The V gene is TRBV2, the J gene TRBJ2-3; 12 bases align to TRBD2. J was trimmed by 4 bases and V by 7 bases; bases with no gene match: 6. CDR1 is SNHLY and CDR2 is FYNNEI in the germline V gene. The CDR3 spans 15 residues. Looking up the rest from reference TRBV2 and TRBJ2-3 gives the full variable domain: EPEVTQTPSHQVTQMGQEVILRCVPISNHLYFYWYRQILGQKVEFLVSFYNNEISEKSEIFDDQFSVERPDGSNFTLKIRSTKLEDSAMYFCASTASGGAPDTQYFGPGTRLTVL.

The rearrangement links TRBV6-2 or TRBV6-3 to TRBJ1-6, with D possibly matching TRBD1 (5 bases). Deletions cut 5 bases from V and 7 bases from J, with 15 bases between. The germline V gene has CDR1 MNHEY and CDR2 SVGEGT. CDR3 size: 15 residues. The CDR3 coding sequence is TGTGCCAGCAGTAGACCGGACAAGCCGAATTCACCCCTCCACTTT. Residues: CASSRPDKPNSPLHF.

This clone came up a few times. The rearrangement joins TRBV24-1 to TRBJ1-2; 8 nucleotides line up with TRBD1. J was trimmed by 3 bases and V by 3 bases; bases with no gene match: 5. Germline loops: CDR1 KGHDR, CDR2 SFDVKD. This CDR3 contains 15 residues. CDR3 protein: CATSDPYRGDYGYTF. The CDR3 coding sequence is TGTGCCACCAGTGATCCGTACAGGGGGGACTATGGCTACACCTTC.

The rearrangement uses TRBV5-1 and TRBJ2-3; the D gene is possibly TRBD2 (6 bases). Germline V CDR1 and CDR2: SGHRS, YFSETQ. The length of the CDR3 is 16 residues. Trimming removed 2 bases from V and 6 bases from J, with 19 bases in between. As DNA, the CDR3 is TGCGCCAGCAGCTTAGACCCCGGACTAAAACTCGATACGCAGTATTTT. Translated, it gives CASSLDPGLKLDTQYF.

A note on this clone: The same CDR3 is also encoded by other DNA sequences in this sample. The CDR3 loop is CASSPTSGNSYEQYF. The CDR3 DNA is TGTGCCAGCAGTCCAACTAGCGGCAACTCCTACGAGCAGTACTTC. The V call is TRBV28, the J call TRBJ2-7; 8 nucleotides match TRBD2. The CDR3 is made up of 15 amino acids. Germline V lookup: CDR1 MDHEN, CDR2 SYDVKM. V was pared by 5 bases and J by 0 bases, with 6 bases of the junction left unmatched.

This clone appeared once. The J gene is TRBJ2-1, the V gene TRBV12-2; the DNA was not compared with TRBD2, the D call given in the table. TRBV12-2 is labeled a pseudogene. The CDR3 sequence is 18 residues long. The CDR3 bases are TGTGCAAGTCGCCCGAGGACTAGCGGGGGGAGCTCCTACAATGAGCAGTTCTTC. Its translation is CASRPRTSGGSSYNEQFF.

This clone was detected a few times. This chain joins TRBV5-1 and TRBJ2-1; the D is unclear. V was cut by 3 bases and J by 7 bases, with 8 bases left in between. Germline lookup yields CDR1 SGHRS and CDR2 YFSETQ. The CDR3 runs 12 residues. CDR3 amino acids: CASSYAENEQFF. Written as DNA, the CDR3 is TGCGCCAGCAGCTATGCTGAGAATGAGCAGTTCTTC.

This chain uses TRBV3-1 (or the pseudogene TRBV3-2) with TRBJ2-7; 7 nucleotides align to TRBD1. CDR3 length: 13 residues. Looked up from germline, CDR1 is LGHDT and CDR2 is YNNKEL (reference sequence). J was trimmed by 5 bases and V by 5 bases; bases with no gene match: 6. The CDR3 loop reads CASSGTVWNEQYF. The CDR3, as DNA: TGTGCCAGCAGCGGGACAGTTTGGAACGAGCAGTACTTC.

The V gene is TRBV6-2 or TRBV6-3, the J gene TRBJ2-2, with TRBD2 matching over 8 bases. This CDR3 spans 18 amino acids. V shed 1 base, J shed 4 bases, and the junction held 11 bases outside the gene matches. CDR1 is MNHEY and CDR2 is SVGEGT in the germline V gene. The CDR3 sequence is CASSYYRVAGLSTGELFF. The CDR3 DNA reads TGTGCCAGCAGTTACTACAGGGTAGCGGGATTGAGCACCGGGGAGCTGTTTTTT.

This rearrangement joins TRBV11-1 to TRBJ2-1; maybe TRBD1 (6 bases). The length of the CDR3 is 15 residues. V gave up 5 bases and J gave up 7 bases, with 18 bases separating them. CDR1 is SGHAT and CDR2 is FQDESV in the germline V gene (reference sequence). The CDR3 loop is CASSPPRTVVNEQFF. The CDR3 DNA reads TGTGCCAGCAGCCCCCCCCGGACAGTGGTGAATGAGCAGTTCTTC.

V is TRBV3-1 (or the pseudogene TRBV3-2) and J is TRBJ2-5; weak D call: TRBD2 (7 bases). The CDR3 has 15 amino acids. V was pared by 1 base and J by 4 bases, with 13 bases between. Germline CDR1 is LGHDT and CDR2 is YNNKEL (reference sequence). The CDR3 spells CASSQGGGRAETQYF. The DNA of the CDR3 is TGTGCCAGCAGCCAAGGGGGGGGGCGGGCAGAGACCCAGTACTTC.

The chain couples TRBV27 to TRBJ2-5, with a tentative D call TRBD1 (5 bases). Per germline, CDR1 MNHEY and CDR2 SMNVEV (reference sequence). V lost 6 bases and J 7 bases, leaving 9 bases between the germline ends. This CDR3 comprises 11 residues. The CDR3 region is CASRGAATQYF. For the CDR3, the DNA is TGTGCCAGCAGAGGGGCGGCGACCCAGTACTTC.

The rearrangement joins TRBV5-1 to TRBJ1-2, with TRBD1 matching over 11 bases. The CDR3 has 15 amino acids. V lost 2 bases to trimming and J lost 4 bases; unmatched junction nucleotides: 4. Germline values: CDR1 SGHRS, CDR2 YFSETQ. The CDR3 here is CASSLGQGAIYGYTF. In nucleotides, the CDR3 is TGCGCCAGCAGCTTAGGACAGGGGGCGATCTATGGCTACACCTTC.

The chain carries TRBV5-1 and TRBJ2-1, with 10 bases identical to TRBD2. The CDR3 is 15 amino acids. Germline V gene lookup returns CDR1 SGHRS and CDR2 YFSETQ. Trimming took 7 bases from V and 6 from J; bases not matched to a gene: 10. The DNA of the CDR3 is TGCGCCAGCGTTGAAGGACTAGCGGACCGCAATGAGCAGTTCTTC. It specifies CASVEGLADRNEQFF.

The V call is TRBV30, the J call TRBJ1-4; TRBD1 agrees at 8 bases. Looked up from germline, CDR1 is GTSNPN and CDR2 is SVGIG (reference sequence). The CDR3 runs to 13 residues. The V segment lost 7 bases and the J segment 4 bases; nucleotides outside the gene matches: 5. The CDR3 DNA reads TGTGCCTCCCACAGGGGGGGTAATGAAAAACTGTTTTTT. Amino acid sequence: CASHRGGNEKLFF.

The chain recombines TRBV18 with TRBJ2-7, with D perhaps matching TRBD1 (6 bases). The V end was cut by 8 bases, the J end by 0 bases, with 8 bases between. The germline CDR1 and CDR2 sequences are KGHSH and LQKENI. The length of the CDR3 is 12 residues. CDR3 coding DNA: TGTGCCAGCGAGGACAGCTCCTACGAGCAGTACTTC. This codes for CASEDSSYEQYF.

This chain uses TRBV7-9 with TRBJ2-7; tentative D call: TRBD1 (6 bases). The V end lost 3 bases, the J end lost 7 bases, and 19 bases lay between the germline ends. This CDR3 has 15 residues. CDR1 SEHNR and CDR2 FQNEAQ come from the germline V gene (reference sequence). The DNA of the CDR3 is TGTGCCAGCAGCTTGATCCGGGACATGGTGATAGAGCAGTACTTC. Translation: CASSLIRDMVIEQYF.

The genes are TRBV18 and TRBJ1-6; D gene uncertain. V was pared by 3 bases and J by 0 bases, with 6 bases between. CDR3 size: 15 residues. In germline, CDR1 is KGHSH, CDR2 LQKENI. In DNA, the CDR3 is TGTGCCAGCTCACCGGCTGGCTCCTATAATTCACCCCTCCACTTT. It is translated as CASSPAGSYNSPLHF.

The chain recombines TRBV29-1 with TRBJ2-1; TRBD2 aligns across 8 bases. Germline CDR1 is SQVTM and CDR2 is ANQGSEA. The CDR3 has 14 amino acids. V shed 0 bases and J 4 bases; nucleotides not matched to a gene: 2. The CDR3 DNA reads as TGCAGCGTTGAAGACCCTAGCGGGTACAATGAGCAGTTCTTC. This encodes CSVEDPSGYNEQFF.

J is TRBJ1-1 and V is TRBV27, with 9 bases that match TRBD1. The germline CDR1 and CDR2 sequences are MNHEY and SMNVEV (reference sequence). V shed 2 bases, J shed 5 bases, and the junction held 15 bases outside the gene matches. This CDR3 comprises 18 residues. In DNA, the CDR3 is TGTGCCAGCAGTTTACTTCCCTTCACGGGACAGGGTGAAACTGAAGCTTTCTTT. As protein: CASSLLPFTGQGETEAFF.